This T cell receptor beta chain was observed in a study of shared clonotypes between healthy human individuals. From CD4+ cells came CD45RA+ naive and CD45RA-negative memory subsets. The CDR3 spans 12 residues. Study results and limitations: Compared with clonotypes that all four donors shared, non-shared clonotypes had lower generation probabilities.

A word on this clone: The antigen is not known.

Libraries were prepared by immunoSEQ multiplex PCR; TCRdb keeps only in-frame clonotypes and omits some of them. Of about 1.5 million clones in the sample, roughly 96% were seen once. V gene TRBV21-1 combines with J gene TRBJ1-2. TRBV21-1 constitutes a pseudogene. The source is a man aged 25 to 40 in good health. Sequencing was done on a sample of naive CD4+ T cells sorted from blood. As to subset: CD45RA+ positively selected. The DNA for the CDR3 is TGTGCTAAGCAAAAGGACGTCCGGGGCTACACCTTC. Protein product: CAKQKDVRGYTF.